This T cell receptor beta chain came from a study of T cells after yellow fever vaccination. At the level of the study: Fractions of low cell number were prepared using SMART-Seq v4 Ultra Low Input. Overall study findings and caveats: Some clonotypes were seen in both the CD4 and the CD8 compartments. These made up a small share and likely arose from convergent recombination.

One entry per CDR3 protein results from TCRdb running MiXCR on the 5' RACE reads. The table shows just over 300,000 distinct CDR3 sequences, with about 3.5% occurring only once. As to this clonotype: What it recognizes is unknown.

The sequenced sample was PBMCs, obtained on the day of the yellow fever booster vaccination. The clonotype originates from a man younger than 30 who received the YFV17D yellow fever vaccine.

CDR3 in amino acids: CASSVDRVQETQYF. CDR3 DNA sequence: TGCGCCAGCAGCGTAGACAGGGTCCAAGAGACCCAGTACTTC. The genes are TRBV5-1 and TRBJ2-5, with 7 bases that match TRBD1. The trim removed 4 bases at V and 1 base at J, leaving 4 bases unmatched. The CDR3 consists of 14 residues. Germline values: CDR1 SGHRS, CDR2 YFSETQ.